This paragraph reports one TCR beta chain. Its antigen is not known. These data come from a study of shared clonotypes between healthy human individuals. The study, taken as a whole, reports: Sampling was confined to blood; repertoires within tissues likely differ.

The run depth of the assay was deep. Researchers divided each subset's genomic DNA evenly across several immunoSEQ plates. The assay was immunoSEQ multiplex PCR, and TCRdb's table has in-frame clones only and misses some. The table includes under 750,000 clones, roughly 72% detected once. The ends lost 5 bases at V and 5 bases at J; junction bases unmatched: 8. The germline CDR1 and CDR2 sequences are SEHNR and FQNEAQ (reference sequence). The CDR3 has 15 residues. The genes are TRBV7-9 and TRBJ2-7, with TRBD2 matching over 11 bases. The TCR comes from a woman aged 30 to 39 in good health. Sequences were obtained from memory CD4+ T cells sorted from blood. Specified subset: CD45RA-negative fraction. The CDR3 DNA reads TGTGCCAGCAGCAGATCGACTAGCGGGATAAACGAGCAGTACTTC. Protein sequence: CASSRSTSGINEQYF.